Presented here are 7 T cell receptor beta chains from one specimen sequenced in a study of blood T cell repertoires in COVID-19 (dated by TCRdb to the early 2020s). The library was made by the immunoSEQ multiplex PCR assay. TCRdb took this table from immuneACCESS and kept in-frame rearrangements with V and J called. Such tables lack part of the clones; where checked against another copy, unresolved V genes explain under half of the gap, and the rest is unexplained. This sample lists around 280,000 clones; nearly 90% were detected once. Together, the top ten hold approximately 1.5% of the sample. Sequenced material: PBMCs or T cells enriched from blood (not recorded which). These receptors originate from a woman in her late teens or twenties with acute COVID-19.

Written as DNA, the CDR3 is TGTGCCAGCAGCTTACGTAAACTAGCGGGAGAGACCAATGAGCAGTTCTTC. Its protein product is CASSLRKLAGETNEQFF. The chain is built from TRBV7-2 and TRBJ2-1; 11 bases map to TRBD2. The ends lost 2 bases at V and 6 bases at J; junction bases unmatched: 9. Looked up from germline, CDR1 is SGHTA and CDR2 is FQGNSA. The CDR3 length is 17 residues.

The sample holds one count of this clone. V usage is TRBV5-6 and J usage is TRBJ2-2; tentatively, D is TRBD1 (5 bases). The CDR3 has 15 residues. The V gene's germline CDR1 is SGHDT and CDR2 YYEEEE. V was cut by 1 base and J by 4 bases, with 11 bases left in between. The DNA of the CDR3 is TGTGCCAGCAGCTTGTTTGACAGACGCACCGGGGAGCTGTTTTTT. It specifies CASSLFDRRTGELFF. Filled out from reference TRBV5-6 and TRBJ2-2, the complete variable domain reads DAGVTQSPTHLIKTRGQQVTLRCSPKSGHDTVSWYQQALGQGPQFIFQYYEEEERQRGNFPDRFSGHQFPNYSSELNVNALLLGDSALYLCASSLFDRRTGELFFGEGSRLTVL.

The chain has TRBV27 and TRBJ2-3; possibly TRBD2 for D (6 bases). Trimming removed 6 bases at V and 1 base at J, with 20 bases between. The CDR3 covers 17 residues. The germline V gene encodes CDR1 MNHEY and CDR2 SMNVEV (reference sequence). The CDR3 reads CASSRKVGGTGTDTQYF. The CDR3 DNA reads TGTGCCAGCAGCCGAAAGGTCGGCGGGACCGGCACAGATACGCAGTATTTT.

The chain has TRBV30 and TRBJ2-7; 12 positions match TRBD2. Germline V CDR1 and CDR2: GTSNPN, SVGIG (reference sequence). The CDR3 has 17 residues. Trimming cost V 2 bases and J 2 bases; bases outside gene matches: 10. The CDR3 loop reads CAWSSLAGGPKTYEQYF. The CDR3 DNA is TGTGCCTGGAGTAGTCTAGCGGGAGGGCCCAAAACCTACGAGCAGTACTTC.

The sample holds a few counts of this clone. This chain connects TRBV18 to TRBJ1-4; D may be TRBD1 (6 bases). Germline-derived CDR1 and CDR2 are KGHSH and LQKENI. V lost 1 base, J lost 11 bases, and 14 bases lay in between. The CDR3 runs to 14 residues. The CDR3 sequence is CASSPREGEIKLFF. The CDR3 DNA follows: TGTGCCAGCTCACCACGCGAGGGGGAGATTAAACTGTTTTTT.

The chain uses TRBV7-2 and TRBJ2-7; 11 bases fit TRBD2. Germline CDR1 reads SGHTA; CDR2 reads FQGNSA. The CDR3 extends over 16 amino acids. The trim removed 5 bases at V and 4 bases at J, leaving 10 bases unmatched. The CDR3 DNA reads TGTGCCAGCAGCCAACAAGCCGGGACTAGCGGATACGAGCAGTACTTC. Translated: CASSQQAGTSGYEQYF.

The chain carries TRBV4-3 and TRBJ2-3; 12 nucleotides agree with TRBD2. J was trimmed by 0 bases and V by 1 base; bases with no gene match: 8. Germline assignment: CDR1 LGHNA and CDR2 YSLEER. The CDR3 extends over 19 amino acids. The CDR3 loop is CASSQGTSGTATSTDTQYF. The CDR3 DNA follows: TGCGCCAGCAGCCAAGGGACTAGCGGGACGGCCACTAGCACAGATACGCAGTATTTT.